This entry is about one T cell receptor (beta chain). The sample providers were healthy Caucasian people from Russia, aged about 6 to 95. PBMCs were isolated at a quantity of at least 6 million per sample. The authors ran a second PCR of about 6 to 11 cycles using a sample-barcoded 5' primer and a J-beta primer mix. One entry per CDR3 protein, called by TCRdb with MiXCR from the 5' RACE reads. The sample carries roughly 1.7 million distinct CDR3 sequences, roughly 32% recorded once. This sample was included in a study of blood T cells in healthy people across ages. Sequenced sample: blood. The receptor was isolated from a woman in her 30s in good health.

The CDR3 region is CASSFQHKTYEQYF. In DNA, the CDR3 is TGTGCCAGCAGTTTCCAACACAAAACCTACGAGCAGTACTTC. The J gene is TRBJ2-7, the V gene TRBV27; no clear D gene. The V gene lost 3 bases and the J gene lost 2 bases, with 11 bases spanning the gap. The CDR3 is made up of 14 amino acids. Germline V lookup: CDR1 MNHEY, CDR2 SMNVEV (reference sequence).